A single sample is the source of the 13 T cell receptor beta chains below, sequenced in a study of CD8 T cells in Susac syndrome. The authors reverse transcribed about 0.5 to 1 ug RNA with random hexamers. In TCRdb, the immunoSEQ multiplex PCR reads were re-called with MiXCR into one record per CDR3 protein. The sample has some 180,000 distinct CDR3 sequences, over 85% seen once. Sequencing input: CD4+ T cells from PBMCs. The receptors come from a human donor in good health.

The CDR3 DNA reads TGTGCCAGCAGCGTAGTGCGAGGATCCACTGAAGCTTTCTTT. This encodes CASSVVRGSTEAFF. J is TRBJ1-1 and V is TRBV7-2; D ambiguous. Per the germline V gene, CDR1 is SGHTA and CDR2 is FQGNSA. Trimming pared 5 bases from V and 4 bases from J, leaving 14 bases between. The CDR3 runs to 14 residues.

The genes are TRBV6-1 and TRBJ2-1, with unresolved D. V was pared by 6 bases and J by 4 bases, with 19 bases between. The CDR3 extends over 16 amino acids. Germline assignment: CDR1 MNHNS and CDR2 SASEGT. The CDR3 bases are TGTGCCAGCAGCGATTCCAGTTTTTACCCATACAATGAGCAGTTCTTC. Translated, it gives CASSDSSFYPYNEQFF.

The rearrangement links TRBV23-1 to TRBJ1-2; D is uncertain. TRBV23-1 is given ORF status, its function remaining uncertain. V lost 6 bases and J lost 0, with 8 bases in between. The CDR3 is 13 residues long. The CDR3 region has the DNA TGCGCCAGCAGCCTGCAAGCTAACTATGGCTACACCTTC. It is translated as CASSLQANYGYTF.

The genes are TRBV28 and TRBJ2-1; maybe TRBD1 (5 bases). CDR1 is MDHEN, CDR2 SYDVKM, per germline. The V and J ends lost 7 bases and 8 bases respectively, with 18 bases between them. The CDR3 extends over 14 amino acids. DNA of the CDR3: TGTGCCAGCACCCTTACGGTAGGGGATGATGAGCAGTTCTTC. It translates to CASTLTVGDDEQFF.

V is TRBV9 and J is TRBJ1-5; TRBD1 aligns across 7 bases. CDR1 SGDLS and CDR2 YYNGEE come from the germline V gene. The CDR3 contains 14 residues. The V and J ends lost 0 bases and 7 bases, in that order; junction bases with no gene match: 4. The CDR3 sequence is CASSVGQGGQPQHF. In nucleotides, the CDR3 is TGTGCCAGCAGCGTAGGACAGGGTGGACAGCCCCAGCATTTT.

This clonotype was seen just once. The chain carries TRBV20-1 and TRBJ2-4; 8 positions match TRBD2. This CDR3 has 12 residues. Per germline, CDR1 DFQATT and CDR2 SNEGSKA (reference sequence). The CDR3, as DNA: TGCAGCGGTGGACTAGCCCCAAACATTCAGTACTTC. Its protein product is CSGGLAPNIQYF.

The chain couples TRBV7-9 to TRBJ1-1; D is ambiguous. Trimming took off 8 bases at V and 1 base at J, with 14 bases between the two ends. The CDR3 is 14 amino acids. Germline CDR1 and CDR2: SEHNR and FQNEAQ (reference sequence). The CDR3 loop is CASAPFHSNTEAFF. Here the CDR3 DNA reads TGTGCCAGCGCGCCCTTCCATTCGAACACTGAAGCTTTCTTT.

The chain has TRBV28 and TRBJ1-1; TRBD1 might be the D (5 bases). In germline, CDR1 is MDHEN, CDR2 SYDVKM. This CDR3 is 12 amino acids long. Trimming removed 3 bases at V and 11 bases at J, with 13 bases between. CDR3: CASSLGRVRAFF. For the CDR3, the DNA is TGTGCCAGCAGTTTGGGCAGGGTAAGGGCTTTCTTT.

This chain uses TRBV27 with TRBJ2-7; 10 bases are shared with TRBD2. Trimming at V came to 6 bases and at J to 3 bases, leaving 2 bases not matched to a gene. This CDR3 has 13 amino acids. CDR1 is MNHEY and CDR2 is SMNVEV in the germline V gene (reference sequence). The CDR3 protein is CASRPSGGYEQYF. As DNA, the CDR3 is TGTGCCAGCAGACCTAGCGGGGGCTACGAGCAGTACTTC.

This chain connects TRBV20-1 to TRBJ2-7; 10 bases agree with TRBD1. This CDR3 has 14 amino acids. Germline CDR1 is DFQATT and CDR2 is SNEGSKA (reference sequence). The V segment lost 2 bases and the J segment 5 bases; nucleotides outside the gene matches: 6. The CDR3 DNA is TGCAGTGCTAGAATCGGGGACAGGGGAAACGAGCAGTACTTC. It yields the protein CSARIGDRGNEQYF.

This sequence joins TRBV6-2 or TRBV6-3 and TRBJ2-7; 11 bases are a match to TRBD1. CDR1 MNHEY and CDR2 SVGEGT come from the germline V gene. The CDR3 is made up of 14 amino acids. V trimming: 4 bases; J trimming: 2 bases; junction bases outside the gene matches: 1. CDR3 nucleotide sequence: TGTGCCAGCAGTTCGGGACAGGGGGCCTACGAGCAGTACGTC. It codes for CASSSGQGAYEQYV.

The rearrangement uses TRBV28 and TRBJ1-2; 9 bases agree with TRBD1. This CDR3 comprises 15 residues. J lost 4 bases, V lost 2 bases, and 5 bases had no gene match. Germline loops: CDR1 MDHEN, CDR2 SYDVKM. The CDR3 coding sequence is TGTGCCAGCAGTTTAGCGACAGGGGGAGTCTATGGCTACACCTTC. Translated: CASSLATGGVYGYTF.

V gene TRBV20-1 combines with J gene TRBJ1-5; D is uncertain. Trimming took 0 bases from V and 4 from J, leaving 13 bases between them. The CDR3 loop spans 15 amino acids. Germline CDR1 and CDR2: DFQATT and SNEGSKA (reference sequence). The CDR3 DNA reads TGCAGTGCTAGAGATCTCCGGACCTATAATCAGCCCCAGCATTTT. It specifies CSARDLRTYNQPQHF.